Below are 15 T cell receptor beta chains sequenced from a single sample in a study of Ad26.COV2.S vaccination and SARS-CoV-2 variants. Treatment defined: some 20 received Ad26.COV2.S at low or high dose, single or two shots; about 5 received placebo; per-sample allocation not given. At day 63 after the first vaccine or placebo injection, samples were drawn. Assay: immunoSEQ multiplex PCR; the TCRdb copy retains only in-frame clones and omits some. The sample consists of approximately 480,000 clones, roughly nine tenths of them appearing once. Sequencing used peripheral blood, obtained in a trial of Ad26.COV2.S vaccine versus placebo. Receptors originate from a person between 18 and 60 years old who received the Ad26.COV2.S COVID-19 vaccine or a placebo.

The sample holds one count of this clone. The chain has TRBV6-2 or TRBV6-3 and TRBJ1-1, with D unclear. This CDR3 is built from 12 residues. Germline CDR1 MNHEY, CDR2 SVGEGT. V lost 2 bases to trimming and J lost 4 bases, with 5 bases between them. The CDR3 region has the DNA TGTGCCAGCAGTTACACTTTCACTGAAGCTTTCTTT. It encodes CASSYTFTEAFF.

CDR3: CAISEGTDSGELFF. The DNA of the CDR3 is TGTGCCATCAGTGAAGGGACGGACAGCGGGGAGCTGTTTTTT. This rearrangement joins TRBV10-3 to TRBJ2-2; D is possibly TRBD1 (6 bases). The germline gives CDR1 ENHRY, CDR2 SYGVKD. This CDR3 is built from 14 residues. With 3 bases removed from V and 7 bases from J, the gap between germline ends came to 12 bases.

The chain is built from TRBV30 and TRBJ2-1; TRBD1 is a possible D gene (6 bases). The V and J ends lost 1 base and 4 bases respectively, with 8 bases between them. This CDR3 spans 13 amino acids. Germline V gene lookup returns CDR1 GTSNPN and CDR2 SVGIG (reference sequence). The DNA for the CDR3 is TGTGCCTGGAGTGCAGACAGGTACAATGAGCAGTTCTTC. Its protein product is CAWSADRYNEQFF.

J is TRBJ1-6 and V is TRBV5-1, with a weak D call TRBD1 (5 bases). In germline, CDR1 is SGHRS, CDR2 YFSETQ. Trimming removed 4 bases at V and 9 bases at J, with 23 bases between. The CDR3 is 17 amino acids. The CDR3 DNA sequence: TGCGCCAGCAGCCCCTCCGGGACGGGGCTCTTAGGTTCACCCCTCCACTTT. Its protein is CASSPSGTGLLGSPLHF. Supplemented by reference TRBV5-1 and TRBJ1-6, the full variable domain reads KAGVTQTPRYLIKTRGQQVTLSCSPISGHRSVSWYQQTPGQGLQFLFEYFSETQRNKGNFPGRFSGRQFSNSRSEMNVSTLELGDSALYLCASSPSGTGLLGSPLHFGNGTRLTVT.

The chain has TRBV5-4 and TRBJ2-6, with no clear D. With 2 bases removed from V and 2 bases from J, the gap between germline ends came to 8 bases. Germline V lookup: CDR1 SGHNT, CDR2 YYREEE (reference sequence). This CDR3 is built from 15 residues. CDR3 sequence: CASSFGRTGANVLTF. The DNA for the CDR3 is TGTGCCAGCAGCTTCGGGCGGACTGGGGCCAACGTCCTGACTTTC. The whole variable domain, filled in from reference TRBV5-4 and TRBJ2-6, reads ETGVTQSPTHLIKTRGQQVTLRCSSQSGHNTVSWYQQALGQGPQFIFQYYREEENGRGNFPPRFSGLQFPNYSSELNVNALELDDSALYLCASSFGRTGANVLTFGAGSRLTVL.

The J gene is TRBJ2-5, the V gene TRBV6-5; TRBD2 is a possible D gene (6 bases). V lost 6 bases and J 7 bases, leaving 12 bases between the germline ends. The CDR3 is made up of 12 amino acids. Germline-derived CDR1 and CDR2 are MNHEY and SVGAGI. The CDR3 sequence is CASRTLSGTQYF. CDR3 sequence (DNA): TGTGCCAGCAGGACCCTTAGCGGGACCCAGTACTTC.

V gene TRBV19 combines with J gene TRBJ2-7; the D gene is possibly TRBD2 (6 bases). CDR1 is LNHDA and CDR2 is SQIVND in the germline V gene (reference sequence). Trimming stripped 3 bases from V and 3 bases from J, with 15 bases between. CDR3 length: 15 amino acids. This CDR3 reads CASSMGGGEIYEQYF. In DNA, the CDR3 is TGTGCCAGTAGTATGGGGGGTGGCGAGATCTACGAGCAGTACTTC.

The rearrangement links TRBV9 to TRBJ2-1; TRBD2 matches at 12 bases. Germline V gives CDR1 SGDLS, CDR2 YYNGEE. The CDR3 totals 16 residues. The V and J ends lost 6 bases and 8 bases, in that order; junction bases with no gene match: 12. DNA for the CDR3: TGTGCCAGCACCCAGCGGACTAGCGGGACGTCTTATGAGCAGTTCTTC. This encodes CASTQRTSGTSYEQFF.

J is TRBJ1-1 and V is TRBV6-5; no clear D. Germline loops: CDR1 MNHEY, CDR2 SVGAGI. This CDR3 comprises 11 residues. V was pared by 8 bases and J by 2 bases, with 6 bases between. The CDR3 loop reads CASVSNTEAFF. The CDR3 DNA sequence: TGTGCCAGCGTGAGTAACACTGAAGCTTTCTTT.

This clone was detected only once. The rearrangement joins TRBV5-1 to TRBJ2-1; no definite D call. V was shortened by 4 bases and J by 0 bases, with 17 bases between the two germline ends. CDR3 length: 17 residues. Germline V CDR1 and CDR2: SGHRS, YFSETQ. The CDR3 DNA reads TGCGCCAGCAGCCCCTATCCTCAGGCGAGCTCCTACAATGAGCAGTTCTTC. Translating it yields CASSPYPQASSYNEQFF. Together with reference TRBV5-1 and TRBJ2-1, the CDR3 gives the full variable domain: KAGVTQTPRYLIKTRGQQVTLSCSPISGHRSVSWYQQTPGQGLQFLFEYFSETQRNKGNFPGRFSGRQFSNSRSEMNVSTLELGDSALYLCASSPYPQASSYNEQFFGPGTRLTVL.

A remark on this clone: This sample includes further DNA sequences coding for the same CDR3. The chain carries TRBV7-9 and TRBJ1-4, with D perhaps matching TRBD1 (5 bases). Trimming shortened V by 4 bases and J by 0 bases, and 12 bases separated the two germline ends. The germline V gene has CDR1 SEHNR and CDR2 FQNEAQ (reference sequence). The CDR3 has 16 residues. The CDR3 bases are TGTGCCAGCAGCTCCGGGACTCTTGCAACTAATGAAAAACTGTTTTTT. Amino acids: CASSSGTLATNEKLFF.

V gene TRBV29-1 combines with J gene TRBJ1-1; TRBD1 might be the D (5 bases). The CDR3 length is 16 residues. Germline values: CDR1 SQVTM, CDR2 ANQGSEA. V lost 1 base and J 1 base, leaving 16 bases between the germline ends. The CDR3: CSVEGEGGAGNTEAFF. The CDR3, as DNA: TGCAGCGTTGAAGGTGAAGGAGGGGCGGGGAACACTGAAGCTTTCTTT.

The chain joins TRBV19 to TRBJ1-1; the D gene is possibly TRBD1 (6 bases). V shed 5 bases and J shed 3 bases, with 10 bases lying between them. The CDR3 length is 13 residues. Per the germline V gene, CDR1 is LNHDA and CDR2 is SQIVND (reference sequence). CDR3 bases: TGTGCCAGTAGTGTGGACAGATACACTGAAGCTTTCTTT. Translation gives CASSVDRYTEAFF.

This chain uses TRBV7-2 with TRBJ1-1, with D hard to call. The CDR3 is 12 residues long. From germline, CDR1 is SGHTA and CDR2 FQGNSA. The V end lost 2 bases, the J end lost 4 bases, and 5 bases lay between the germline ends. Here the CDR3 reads CASSLTSTEAFF. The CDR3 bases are TGTGCCAGCAGCTTAACATCCACTGAAGCTTTCTTT.

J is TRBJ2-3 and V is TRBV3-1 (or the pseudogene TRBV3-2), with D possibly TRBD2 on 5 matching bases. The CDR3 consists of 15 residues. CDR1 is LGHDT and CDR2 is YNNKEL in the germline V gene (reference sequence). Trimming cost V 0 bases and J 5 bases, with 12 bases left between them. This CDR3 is CASSQDPGDGDTQYF. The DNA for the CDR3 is TGTGCCAGCAGCCAAGATCCCGGGGATGGAGATACGCAGTATTTT.